These 2 T cell receptor beta chains were sequenced from one sample in a study of shared clonotypes between healthy human individuals (dated by TCRdb to the early 2020s). The method was the immunoSEQ multiplex PCR assay. In its TCRdb copy, this immuneACCESS table keeps in-frame sequences only and misses some clones. Where compared with another copy, unresolved V genes explain less than half of these, and the others have no known cause. This sample holds around 700,000 clones; less than 85% were observed only once. About 1.8% of the sample comes from the top ten. The sequenced sample consisted of memory CD4+ T cells sorted from blood. The cell subset or site label corresponds to: CD45RA-negative fraction. The receptors come from a woman aged 25 to 39 in good health.

The chain employs TRBV4-1 and TRBJ2-5; D might be TRBD2 (5 bases). This CDR3 spans 15 amino acids. V was clipped by 4 bases and J by 0 bases, with 12 bases between them. Germline values: CDR1 MGHRA, CDR2 YSYEKL. CDR3 sequence: CASSLAAGYQETQYF. In DNA form, the CDR3 reads TGCGCCAGCAGCCTCGCGGCGGGCTACCAAGAGACCCAGTACTTC.

The V gene is TRBV19, the J gene TRBJ2-7, with 11 bases matching TRBD2. The V gene's germline CDR1 is LNHDA and CDR2 SQIVND (reference sequence). Trimming cost V 10 bases and J 4 bases; bases outside gene matches: 12. The CDR3 is made up of 15 amino acids. The DNA for the CDR3 is TGTGCCACCCAATCTGTAGCGGGAGGGCTATACGAGCAGTACTTC. Its protein is CATQSVAGGLYEQYF.